The 12 T cell receptor beta chains below all came from one sample that was sequenced in a study of blood T cell repertoires in COVID-19. Profiled with immunoSEQ multiplex PCR; TCRdb holds only in-frame clones, not every one. The sample records some 190,000 clones, approximately 80% being singletons. The sequenced material came from peripheral blood. The receptor set was obtained from a woman at least 80 years old with COVID-19, enrolled during active disease.

V and J are TRBV19 and TRBJ1-2, with D possibly TRBD1 on 6 matching bases. Deletions cut 5 bases from V and 2 bases from J, with 12 bases between. Germline V gene lookup returns CDR1 LNHDA and CDR2 SQIVND (reference sequence). The CDR3 totals 14 residues. CDR3 coding DNA: TGTGCCAGTAGTCCTTCCGGGACAAACTATGGCTACACCTTC. Encoded protein: CASSPSGTNYGYTF.

V gene TRBV20-1 combines with J gene TRBJ1-2; maybe TRBD1 (5 bases). V was pared by 3 bases and J by 8 bases, with 13 bases between. This CDR3 is 12 amino acids long. The germline CDR1 and CDR2 sequences are DFQATT and SNEGSKA (reference sequence). The CDR3 sequence is CSASLGRRGYTF. DNA of the CDR3: TGCAGTGCTAGTCTGGGGCGAAGGGGCTACACCTTC.

The rearrangement joins TRBV15 to TRBJ2-7; 8 positions agree with TRBD2. Germline V gene data show CDR1 as LNHNV and CDR2 as YYDKDF (reference sequence). This CDR3 is built from 15 residues. Trimming removed 0 bases from V and 6 bases from J; junction bases left unmatched: 7. This CDR3 reads CATSRDPTSVSEQYF. The CDR3 region has the DNA TGTGCCACCAGCAGAGATCCGACTAGCGTAAGCGAGCAGTACTTC.

In this sample, this clone turned up once. V and J are TRBV3-1 (or the pseudogene TRBV3-2) and TRBJ1-1; a weak D match, TRBD1 (5 bases). Per germline, CDR1 LGHDT and CDR2 YNNKEL (reference sequence). V was clipped by 1 base and J by 0 bases, with 9 bases between them. The CDR3 sequence is 15 residues long. CDR3 sequence (DNA): TGTGCCAGCAGCCAAGCCGCAGGGTTGAACACTGAAGCTTTCTTT. Protein: CASSQAAGLNTEAFF.

This clone was counted a single time. The chain recombines TRBV27 with TRBJ1-2, with a tentative D call TRBD1 (5 bases). CDR3 size: 15 residues. The ends were cut back, 5 bases at V and 3 bases at J, with 16 bases in the middle. Per the germline V gene, CDR1 is MNHEY and CDR2 is SMNVEV (reference sequence). CDR3 sequence (DNA): TGTGCCAGCAGTCCCGCGGGGAGGGGCGACTATGGCTACACCTTC. Encoded protein: CASSPAGRGDYGYTF.

The chain uses TRBV11-2 and TRBJ1-4; TRBD1 matches 9 bases. Per germline, CDR1 SGHAT and CDR2 FQNNGV. The length of the CDR3 is 14 residues. Unmatched junction bases numbered 8, after V lost 7 bases and J lost 8 bases. The DNA for the CDR3 is TGTGCCAGCAACGCGGACAGGGGTGGGGAAAAACTGTTTTTT. Translating it yields CASNADRGGEKLFF.

A few counts support this clone. This rearrangement joins TRBV2 to TRBJ1-5; weak D call: TRBD1 (6 bases). CDR1 is SNHLY and CDR2 is FYNNEI in the germline V gene. CDR3 size: 13 residues. Trimming stripped 8 bases from V and 3 bases from J, with 11 bases between. The CDR3 sequence: CASRQEINQPQHF. In DNA form, the CDR3 reads TGTGCCAGCCGACAGGAGATCAATCAGCCCCAGCATTTT.

The rearrangement uses TRBV5-1 and TRBJ1-6; TRBD1 matches at 7 bases. Germline CDR1 and CDR2: SGHRS and YFSETQ. The CDR3 is made up of 14 amino acids. The V gene end was trimmed by 1 base and the J gene end by 5 bases; junction bases not matched to a gene: 0. The CDR3 region is CASSLTGDNSPLHF. DNA for the CDR3: TGCGCCAGCAGCTTGACAGGGGATAATTCACCCCTCCACTTT.

This clone appeared a few times. This same CDR3 is encoded by further DNA sequences in the sample. J is TRBJ1-2 and V is TRBV6-1, with D possibly being TRBD1 (6 bases). Germline CDR1 MNHNS, CDR2 SASEGT. Between the trimmed V and J ends, which lost 2 bases and 5 bases, there was a span of 9 bases. The CDR3 has 13 residues. In DNA form, the CDR3 reads TGTGCCAGCAGTGAACAGGGGAATTATGGCTACACCTTC. This codes for CASSEQGNYGYTF.

This chain joins TRBV11-2 and TRBJ2-1, with D hard to call. Trimming shortened V by 5 bases and J by 13 bases, and 12 bases separated the two germline ends. Germline assignment: CDR1 SGHAT and CDR2 FQNNGV. The CDR3 consists of 11 residues. DNA for the CDR3: TGTGCCAGCAGCCAGGCCCCAATTCAGTTCTTC. It specifies CASSQAPIQFF.

CDR3 in DNA: TGTGCCAGCAGCCCATCCCCGGGAGTCGGGTACGAGCAGTACTTC. Translating it yields CASSPSPGVGYEQYF. The chain recombines TRBV5-5 with TRBJ2-7; TRBD2 might be the D (6 bases). Per the germline V gene, CDR1 is SGHKS and CDR2 is YYEKEE (reference sequence). The CDR3 is made up of 15 amino acids. V was trimmed by 4 bases and J by 4 bases, leaving 18 bases between them. Using reference TRBV5-5 and TRBJ2-7 for the parts outside the CDR3, the full variable domain is DAGVTQSPTHLIKTRGQQVTLRCSPISGHKSVSWYQQVLGQGPQFIFQYYEKEERGRGNFPDRFSARQFPNYSSELNVNALLLGDSALYLCASSPSPGVGYEQYFGPGTRLTVT.

The gene calls are TRBV27 and TRBJ1-2, with D perhaps TRBD1 (5 bases). The CDR3 runs to 12 residues. Between the trimmed V and J ends, which lost 3 bases and 8 bases, there was a span of 10 bases. Germline assignment: CDR1 MNHEY and CDR2 SMNVEV (reference sequence). CDR3 amino acids: CASSLKGWGYTF. In DNA, the CDR3 is TGTGCCAGCAGTTTGAAGGGGTGGGGCTACACCTTC.